This passage covers 29 T cell receptor beta chains from one sample sequenced in a study of shared clonotypes between healthy human individuals. Only in-frame clones appear in the TCRdb table, and some are missing; sequencing was by immunoSEQ multiplex PCR. The sample shows more than 2,000,000 clones, 90% to 95% of them seen only once. The sequenced sample was naive CD4+ T cells sorted from blood. The subset was: CD45RA+ positively selected. These receptors were obtained from a man younger than 35 in good health.

The chain links TRBV4-1 to TRBJ1-2; perhaps TRBD1 as D (5 bases). Trimming took off 0 bases at V and 0 bases at J, with 11 bases between the two ends. The CDR3 has 16 residues. The V gene's germline CDR1 is MGHRA and CDR2 YSYEKL. The CDR3 region has the DNA TGCGCCAGCAGCCAAGAAGAACAGGCAGCTAACTATGGCTACACCTTC. Protein: CASSQEEQAANYGYTF.

This chain links TRBV7-9 with TRBJ2-5, with TRBD2 identical over 12 bases. This CDR3 has 15 residues. Germline CDR1 reads SEHNR; CDR2 reads FQNEAQ (reference sequence). V was clipped by 4 bases and J by 2 bases; unmatched bases: 2. CDR3 DNA sequence: TGTGCCAGCAGCTCTAGCGGGAGGGTACAAGAGACCCAGTACTTC. Translating it yields CASSSSGRVQETQYF.

The V and J genes are TRBV10-2 and TRBJ1-5; D is unresolved. The germline gives CDR1 WSHSY, CDR2 SAAADI. The V and J ends lost 5 bases and 0 bases respectively, with 8 bases between them. The CDR3 spans 14 residues. DNA of the CDR3: TGCGCCAGCAGTCCCTCCTCTAGCAATCAGCCCCAGCATTTT. Translating it yields CASSPSSSNQPQHF.

The J gene is TRBJ1-2, the V gene TRBV2; D is possibly TRBD1 (6 bases). The CDR3 is made up of 16 amino acids. V shed 8 bases and J shed 4 bases, with 23 bases lying between them. Germline assignment: CDR1 SNHLY and CDR2 FYNNEI. The CDR3 DNA sequence: TGTGCCAGCCTGAGTGCCAGGACAGCAACTTTCTATGGCTACACCTTC. Translating it yields CASLSARTATFYGYTF.

In this sample, this clone turned up a few times. This sequence joins TRBV19 and TRBJ1-5, with unresolved D. This CDR3 is built from 15 residues. Germline lookup yields CDR1 LNHDA and CDR2 SQIVND (reference sequence). Between the trimmed V and J ends, which lost 7 bases and 2 bases, there was a span of 15 bases. Written as DNA, the CDR3 is TGTGCCAGTAACTCGGTTGGCGGGGGCAATCAGCCCCAGCATTTT. Its translation: CASNSVGGGNQPQHF.

The chain joins TRBV7-2 to TRBJ2-1, with D maybe TRBD1 (6 bases). Germline V gives CDR1 SGHTA, CDR2 FQGNSA. The CDR3 contains 17 residues. The V end was cut by 6 bases, the J end by 1 base, with 19 bases between. As DNA, the CDR3 is TGTGCCAGCAGAATAGGGGGTTCCCTTTTTTCCTACAATGAGCAGTTCTTC. Its protein product is CASRIGGSLFSYNEQFF.

The V and J genes are TRBV5-1 and TRBJ2-5; D might be TRBD1 or TRBD2, each matching 5 bases. Trimming stripped 4 bases from V and 2 bases from J, with 12 bases between. Germline CDR1 is SGHRS and CDR2 is YFSETQ. The CDR3 has 14 residues. CDR3 nucleotide sequence: TGCGCCAGCAGCCCAGGGTCGGGGCAAGAGACCCAGTACTTC. Its translation: CASSPGSGQETQYF. Using reference TRBV5-1 and TRBJ2-5 for the parts outside the CDR3, the full variable domain is KAGVTQTPRYLIKTRGQQVTLSCSPISGHRSVSWYQQTPGQGLQFLFEYFSETQRNKGNFPGRFSGRQFSNSRSEMNVSTLELGDSALYLCASSPGSGQETQYFGPGTRLLVL.

This chain links TRBV18 with TRBJ2-2, with 7 nucleotides matching TRBD1. This CDR3 contains 15 residues. The junction had 6 bases not matched to a gene; V was cut back by 5 bases and J by 3 bases. The V gene's germline CDR1 is KGHSH and CDR2 LQKENI. CDR3 bases: TGTGCCAGCTCATCAGGGACAGAGCACACCGGGGAGCTGTTTTTT. Translation gives CASSSGTEHTGELFF.

This sequence joins TRBV2 and TRBJ2-7; 8 nucleotides line up with TRBD1. Germline V gives CDR1 SNHLY, CDR2 FYNNEI. The CDR3 extends over 14 amino acids. V lost 8 bases to trimming and J lost 1 base; unmatched junction nucleotides: 7. The CDR3 DNA follows: TGTGCCAGCGGGGCCCGGACAGGGTCCTACGAGCAGTACTTC. It translates to CASGARTGSYEQYF.

The chain links TRBV29-1 to TRBJ2-3; 8 bases align to TRBD2. The CDR3 runs to 15 residues. V was pared by 4 bases and J by 4 bases, with 10 bases of the junction left unmatched. CDR1 and CDR2 (germline): SQVTM, ANQGSEA. The CDR3, as DNA: TGCAGCGTTGGGGGGACTAGAAAGGGGGCAGATACGCAGTATTTT. Amino acid sequence: CSVGGTRKGADTQYF.

The genes are TRBV18 and TRBJ1-1, with D uncertain. CDR3 length equals 13 residues. V lost 8 bases and J 0 bases, leaving 10 bases between the germline ends. Germline loops: CDR1 KGHSH, CDR2 LQKENI. CDR3 nucleotides: TGTGCCAGCACTTCAGACATGAACACTGAAGCTTTCTTT. Protein sequence: CASTSDMNTEAFF.

This clone has just one count. Distinct nucleotide sequences in the sample also encode this CDR3. CDR3 loop: CASSPGNSPLHF. The DNA for the CDR3 is TGTGCCAGCTCACCGGGGAATTCACCCCTCCACTTT. The V and J genes are TRBV18 and TRBJ1-6; D is unclear. V was clipped by 3 bases and J by 7 bases, with 4 bases between them. In germline, CDR1 is KGHSH, CDR2 LQKENI. The CDR3 loop spans 12 amino acids.

As concerns this clone: Additional DNA sequences in this sample encode the identical CDR3. The chain is built from TRBV5-5 and TRBJ1-3; D is ambiguous. With 0 bases removed from V and 3 bases from J, the gap between germline ends came to 10 bases. The CDR3 covers 15 residues. Germline values: CDR1 SGHKS, CDR2 YYEKEE (reference sequence). CDR3 in amino acids: CASSLGRRNGNTIYF. The DNA of the CDR3 is TGTGCCAGCAGCTTGGGGAGGCGGAATGGAAACACCATATATTTT.

The J gene is TRBJ2-5, the V gene TRBV5-4; D is possibly TRBD2 (5 bases). In germline, CDR1 is SGHNT, CDR2 YYREEE (reference sequence). The CDR3 consists of 15 residues. V was pared by 0 bases and J by 0 bases, with 9 bases between. The CDR3 DNA is TGTGCCAGCAGCTTGGGGGGAGAGTACCAAGAGACCCAGTACTTC. Amino acid sequence: CASSLGGEYQETQYF.

The V gene is TRBV6-5, the J gene TRBJ1-1, with D unclear. Germline assignment: CDR1 MNHEY and CDR2 SVGAGI. V dropped 8 bases and J dropped 1 base, with 5 bases sitting between them. This CDR3 region has 11 residues. The CDR3 is CASFRNTEAFF. CDR3 in DNA: TGTGCCAGCTTTAGGAACACTGAAGCTTTCTTT.

The chain carries TRBV7-8 and TRBJ2-7; D is undetermined. CDR1 is SGHVS, CDR2 FQNEAQ, per germline. The V end was cut by 0 bases, the J end by 6 bases, with 15 bases between. There are 15 residues in the CDR3. The chain's CDR3 is CASSLAGSSGGEQYF. CDR3 DNA sequence: TGTGCCAGCAGCTTAGCAGGGTCCTCAGGTGGCGAGCAGTACTTC.

The chain combines TRBV30 with TRBJ1-6; D not certain. The V gene lost 2 bases and the J gene lost 0 bases, with 8 bases spanning the gap. The CDR3 length is 15 residues. Germline V CDR1 and CDR2: GTSNPN, SVGIG (reference sequence). CDR3 loop: CAWSTVNSYNSPLHF. The DNA of the CDR3 is TGTGCCTGGAGTACAGTGAACTCCTATAATTCACCCCTCCACTTT. Using reference TRBV30 and TRBJ1-6 for the parts outside the CDR3, the full variable domain is SQTIHQWPATLVQPVGSPLSLECTVEGTSNPNLYWYRQAAGRGLQLLFYSVGIGQISSEVPQNLSASRPQDRQFILSSKKLLLSDSGFYLCAWSTVNSYNSPLHFGNGTRLTVT.

The gene calls are TRBV19 and TRBJ2-2; the D gene could be TRBD1 or TRBD2 (5 bases each). Germline CDR1 is LNHDA and CDR2 is SQIVND (reference sequence). This CDR3 is 17 amino acids long. Trimming left V 7 bases short and J 4 bases short, with 22 bases between. CDR3 coding DNA: TGTGCCAGTATTCCAGACGGGGCTACCCCACGCACCGGGGAGCTGTTTTTT. It yields the protein CASIPDGATPRTGELFF. Using reference TRBV19 and TRBJ2-2 for the parts outside the CDR3, the full variable domain is DGGITQSPKYLFRKEGQNVTLSCEQNLNHDAMYWYRQDPGQGLRLIYYSQIVNDFQKGDIAEGYSVSREKKESFPLTVTSAQKNPTAFYLCASIPDGATPRTGELFFGEGSRLTVL.

The gene calls are TRBV6-5 and TRBJ1-2; D perhaps matches TRBD1 (6 bases). The CDR3 loop spans 14 amino acids. Trimming shortened V by 3 bases and J by 8 bases, and 16 bases separated the two germline ends. Germline-derived CDR1 and CDR2 are MNHEY and SVGAGI. CDR3 bases: TGTGCCAGCAGTTATATGGACAGCCCGTGGGGCTACACCTTC. It yields the protein CASSYMDSPWGYTF.

The chain carries TRBV6-5 and TRBJ1-3, with D possibly TRBD1 on 5 matching bases. Trimming cost V 3 bases and J 2 bases, with 11 bases left between them. CDR3 size: 15 residues. Looked up from germline, CDR1 is MNHEY and CDR2 is SVGAGI. CDR3 amino acids: CASSYSQGTGNTIYF. The CDR3 nucleotides read TGTGCCAGCAGTTATTCTCAGGGAACTGGAAACACCATATATTTT.

The rearrangement joins TRBV28 to TRBJ1-6; no clear D. Trimming cost V 2 bases and J 6 bases, with 8 bases left between them. There are 14 residues in the CDR3. The germline CDR1 and CDR2 sequences are MDHEN and SYDVKM. The CDR3 DNA is TGTGCCAGCAGTTTAGGCTTACCTAATTCACCCCTCCACTTT. Translating it yields CASSLGLPNSPLHF.

As to this clone: This same CDR3 is encoded by further DNA sequences in the sample. The chain combines TRBV2 with TRBJ1-5; D perhaps matches TRBD1 (5 bases). Trimming stripped 3 bases from V and 4 bases from J, with 7 bases between. Germline loops: CDR1 SNHLY, CDR2 FYNNEI. The CDR3 totals 13 residues. The CDR3 region has the DNA TGTGCCAGCAGTGATGAGGGGAATCAGCCCCAGCATTTT. It specifies CASSDEGNQPQHF.

This CDR3 reads CASSSDRGGGSYEQYF. The CDR3 nucleotides read TGTGCCAGCAGCTCTGACCGGGGAGGCGGCTCCTACGAGCAGTACTTC. V is TRBV11-2 and J is TRBJ2-7, with TRBD2 as a possible D gene (6 bases). This CDR3 is built from 16 residues. Germline CDR1 and CDR2: SGHAT and FQNNGV. Deletions cut 4 bases from V and 0 bases from J, with 16 bases between.

Concerning this clone itself: This same CDR3 is encoded by further DNA sequences in the sample. The chain recombines TRBV5-1 with TRBJ2-1; D is uncertain. The CDR3 consists of 14 residues. V dropped 0 bases and J dropped 5 bases, with 9 bases sitting between them. CDR1 is SGHRS, CDR2 YFSETQ, per germline. The CDR3 bases are TGCGCCAGCAGCTTGGCTGGATTTAACAATGAGCAGTTCTTC. As protein: CASSLAGFNNEQFF. The full variable domain, completed using reference TRBV5-1 and TRBJ2-1, is KAGVTQTPRYLIKTRGQQVTLSCSPISGHRSVSWYQQTPGQGLQFLFEYFSETQRNKGNFPGRFSGRQFSNSRSEMNVSTLELGDSALYLCASSLAGFNNEQFFGPGTRLTVL.

In its sample, this clone was seen once. The rearrangement joins TRBV6-1 to TRBJ2-1; 10 positions agree with TRBD1. Germline CDR1 MNHNS, CDR2 SASEGT. The CDR3 covers 15 residues. J lost 7 bases, V lost 6 bases, and 9 bases had no gene match. The CDR3 bases are TGTGCCAGCAGGGCAGAGACAGGGGGCTCTAATGAGCAGTTCTTC. This sequence encodes CASRAETGGSNEQFF.

The chain combines TRBV9 with TRBJ1-2; 7 nucleotides align to TRBD1. Germline V lookup: CDR1 SGDLS, CDR2 YYNGEE. J was trimmed by 9 bases and V by 4 bases; bases with no gene match: 12. CDR3 length: 14 amino acids. For the CDR3, the DNA is TGTGCCAGCAGCAAATCCGGGACAGAGGGGAGCTACACCTTC. Protein: CASSKSGTEGSYTF.

The rearrangement joins TRBV5-1 to TRBJ2-7; possibly TRBD1 for D (5 bases). This CDR3 has 13 amino acids. From germline, CDR1 is SGHRS and CDR2 YFSETQ. The ends were cut back, 4 bases at V and 3 bases at J, with 11 bases in the middle. CDR3 in amino acids: CASSPQGNYEQYF. DNA of the CDR3: TGCGCCAGCAGCCCGCAGGGTAACTACGAGCAGTACTTC.

The chain joins TRBV5-4 to TRBJ2-1, with D hard to call. Germline V gene lookup returns CDR1 SGHNT and CDR2 YYREEE (reference sequence). Trimming cost V 0 bases and J 2 bases, with 12 bases left between them. This CDR3 is built from 16 residues. Written as DNA, the CDR3 is TGTGCCAGCAGCTTGGATGCCAGAAGGGCCTACAATGAGCAGTTCTTC. Its protein is CASSLDARRAYNEQFF.

This chain connects TRBV28 to TRBJ1-4; TRBD1 might be the D (6 bases). Germline CDR1 is MDHEN and CDR2 is SYDVKM. The CDR3 has 13 residues. V lost 7 bases and J 10 bases, leaving 16 bases between the germline ends. In DNA form, the CDR3 reads TGTGCCAGCACCTTACAGGGCGAGGGAAAACTGTTTTTT. It encodes CASTLQGEGKLFF.